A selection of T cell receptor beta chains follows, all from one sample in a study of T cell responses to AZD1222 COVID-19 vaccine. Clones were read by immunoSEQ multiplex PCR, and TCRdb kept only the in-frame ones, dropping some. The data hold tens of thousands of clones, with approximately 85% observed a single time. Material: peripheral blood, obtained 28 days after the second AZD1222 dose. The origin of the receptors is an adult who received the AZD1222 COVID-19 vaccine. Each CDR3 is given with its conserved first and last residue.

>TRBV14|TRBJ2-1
CASSQVSGSGNEQFF
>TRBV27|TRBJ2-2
CATQNRLGQNTGELFF
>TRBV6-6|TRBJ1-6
CASSRTVGTHIYSPLHF
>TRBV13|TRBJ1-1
CASSFGTGNTEAFF
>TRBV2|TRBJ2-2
CASRDRSYTGELFF
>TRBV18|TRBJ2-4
CASSPLVAKNIQYF
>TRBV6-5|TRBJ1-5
CASGVYGNQPQHF
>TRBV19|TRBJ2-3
CASRPGAGTDTQYF
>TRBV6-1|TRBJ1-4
CASSDITGGGEKLFF
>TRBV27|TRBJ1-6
CASRYLQGPLHF
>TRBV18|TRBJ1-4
CASTTGRGNEKLFF
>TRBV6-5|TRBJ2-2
CASSYAGRTGELFF
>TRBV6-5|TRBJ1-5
CASTSGNQPQHF
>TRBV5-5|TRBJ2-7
CASSRTVRNEQYF
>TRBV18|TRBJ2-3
CASSPRGGTDTQYF
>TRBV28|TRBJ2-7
CASKGEFGNYEQYF
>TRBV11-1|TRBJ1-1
CASSSQGNEAFF
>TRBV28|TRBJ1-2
CASSHVTGYTF
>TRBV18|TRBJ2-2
CASAGRGNTGELFF
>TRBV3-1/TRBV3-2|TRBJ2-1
CASRQQGGTYNEQFF
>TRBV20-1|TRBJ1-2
CSAYSGFGYTF
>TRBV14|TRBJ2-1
CASSLRQGRNEQFF
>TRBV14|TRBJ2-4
CASSSSQGLSNIQYF
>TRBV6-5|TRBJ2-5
CASRTGNGAQYF
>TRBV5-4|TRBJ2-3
CASRSGTDTQYF
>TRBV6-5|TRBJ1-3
CASSTRDSGNTIYF
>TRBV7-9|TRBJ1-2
CASSLATGTEYGYTF
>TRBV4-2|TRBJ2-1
CASSQAGLAGGVGDEQFF
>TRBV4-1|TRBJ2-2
CASSRDLSGGPGELFF
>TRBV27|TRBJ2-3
CASSLWGANTDTQYF
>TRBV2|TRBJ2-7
CASSELALSYEQYF
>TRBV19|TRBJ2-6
CASSSRGSGANVLTF
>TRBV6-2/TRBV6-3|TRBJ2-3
CASSSYVSGTDTQYF
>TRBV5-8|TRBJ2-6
CASIERGAWAGANVLTF
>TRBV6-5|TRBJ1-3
CASRGAVDTIYF
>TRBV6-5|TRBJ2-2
CASTPGPFTGELFF
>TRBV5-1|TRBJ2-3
CASSSGTSGDTDTQYF
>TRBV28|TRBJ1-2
CASSFLAPRGRRFYGYTF
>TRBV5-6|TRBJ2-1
CASSLDDGRRGEQFF
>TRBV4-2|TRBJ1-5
CASSQVFLNSNQPQHF
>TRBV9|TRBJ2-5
CASSEELAGGGETQYF
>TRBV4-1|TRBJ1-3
CASSQELAGISGNTIYF
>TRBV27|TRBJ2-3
CTSWRDARTDTQYF
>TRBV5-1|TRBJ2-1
CASSHPEASGLPFYNEQFF
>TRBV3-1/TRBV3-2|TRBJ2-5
CAVGGYRETQYF
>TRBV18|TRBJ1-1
CASSLGTGIMNTEAFF
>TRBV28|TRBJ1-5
CASSWGLYSNQPQHF
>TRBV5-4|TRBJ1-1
CASSLEQATEAFF
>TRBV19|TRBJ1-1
CASSMGQMNTEAFF
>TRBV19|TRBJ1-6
CASSTSTGGNSPLHF
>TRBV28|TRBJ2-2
CASSSAVWDRGIYTGELFF
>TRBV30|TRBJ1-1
CAWRFPGVNTEAFF
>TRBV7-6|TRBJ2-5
CASSSHLREASQGETQYF
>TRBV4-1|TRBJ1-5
CASSQGPYQPQHF
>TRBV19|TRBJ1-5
CASSTQQGSRNQPQHF